The 25 T cell receptor beta chains below all came from one sample that was sequenced in a study of beta chain features in type 1 diabetes. These TCRs' antigens remain unknown. Study-wide results and caveats: A moderate, significant TCRB CDR3 shortening appeared in type 1 diabetes across four CD4+ subsets.

TCRB transcripts that were expressed got sequenced, as all of the isolated RNA had been reverse transcribed. Assay used: immunoSEQ multiplex PCR; TCRdb lists only in-frame clones, some missing. The data contain roughly 240,000 clones, around 24% of them singletons. Source material: naive CD4+ T cells from blood. The origin of the receptors is a woman in her twenties or thirties with type 1 diabetes.

The sample holds a few counts of this clone. The chain combines TRBV18 with TRBJ1-2; TRBD1 matches 7 bases. In germline, CDR1 is KGHSH, CDR2 LQKENI. The V segment lost 0 bases and the J segment 5 bases; nucleotides outside the gene matches: 3. This CDR3 spans 14 amino acids. The DNA of the CDR3 is TGTGCCAGCTCACCACCGACAGGGACGTATGGCTACACCTTC. Its translation: CASSPPTGTYGYTF.

The rearrangement uses TRBV30 and TRBJ1-1; 7 positions match TRBD1. The CDR3 extends over 13 amino acids. The germline V gene has CDR1 GTSNPN and CDR2 SVGIG (reference sequence). The ends lost 3 bases at V and 4 bases at J; junction bases unmatched: 5. As DNA, the CDR3 is TGTGCCTGGAGGCCCGGGACAGTCACTGAAGCTTTCTTT. It translates to CAWRPGTVTEAFF.

The rearrangement links TRBV5-1 to TRBJ1-1; D not resolved. The CDR3 extends over 15 amino acids. With 0 bases removed from V and 1 base from J, the gap between germline ends came to 10 bases. Germline-derived CDR1 and CDR2 are SGHRS and YFSETQ. The CDR3 nucleotides are TGCGCCAGCAGCTTGGCCAATCCAGGGAACACTGAAGCTTTCTTT. Protein: CASSLANPGNTEAFF.

This chain uses TRBV29-1 with TRBJ2-7; 9 nucleotides line up with TRBD1. The germline gives CDR1 SQVTM, CDR2 ANQGSEA. The CDR3 contains 16 residues. Trimming removed 0 bases from V and 7 bases from J; junction bases left unmatched: 13. The CDR3 spells CSVEDPPGQGASEQYF. CDR3 DNA sequence: TGCAGCGTTGAAGATCCACCGGGACAGGGAGCTTCGGAGCAGTACTTC.

V usage is TRBV30 and J usage is TRBJ2-7; D might be TRBD2 (6 bases). V was shortened by 4 bases and J by 0 bases, with 10 bases between the two germline ends. The germline V gene encodes CDR1 GTSNPN and CDR2 SVGIG (reference sequence). The CDR3 covers 13 residues. CDR3 loop: CAWNRGSSYEQYF. CDR3 DNA: TGTGCCTGGAACCGGGGGAGCTCCTACGAGCAGTACTTC. Combining the CDR3 with reference TRBV30 and TRBJ2-7 gives the whole variable domain SQTIHQWPATLVQPVGSPLSLECTVEGTSNPNLYWYRQAAGRGLQLLFYSVGIGQISSEVPQNLSASRPQDRQFILSSKKLLLSDSGFYLCAWNRGSSYEQYFGPGTRLTVT.

This clone was picked up a small number of times. The chain links TRBV6-1 to TRBJ1-5, with 7 nucleotides matching TRBD1. The junction had 3 bases not matched to a gene; V was cut back by 6 bases and J by 4 bases. Germline lookup yields CDR1 MNHNS and CDR2 SASEGT. The CDR3 extends over 13 amino acids. CDR3 residues: CASSPTGNQPQHF. DNA of the CDR3: TGTGCCAGCAGCCCGACAGGGAATCAGCCCCAGCATTTT.

The genes are TRBV30 and TRBJ1-2, with 8 nucleotides matching TRBD1. CDR3 length: 14 residues. The V and J ends lost 1 base and 5 bases, in that order; junction bases with no gene match: 6. The germline V gene encodes CDR1 GTSNPN and CDR2 SVGIG (reference sequence). The CDR3 protein is CAWSEKQGVYGYTF. The CDR3 region has the DNA TGTGCCTGGAGTGAAAAACAGGGGGTTTATGGCTACACCTTC.

This CDR3 is CASSESASNQPQHF. CDR3 nucleotides: TGTGCCAGCAGTGAAAGCGCCTCCAATCAGCCCCAGCATTTT. V usage is TRBV2 and J usage is TRBJ1-5; D unresolved. Between the trimmed V and J ends, which lost 2 bases and 3 bases, there was a span of 8 bases. Looked up from germline, CDR1 is SNHLY and CDR2 is FYNNEI. The CDR3 contains 14 residues.

The chain combines TRBV30 with TRBJ1-1, with D possibly TRBD1 on 5 matching bases. The CDR3 is 13 amino acids. Per germline, CDR1 GTSNPN and CDR2 SVGIG (reference sequence). With 5 bases removed from V and 2 bases from J, the gap between germline ends came to 12 bases. The CDR3 sequence: CAWAGSFNTEAFF. In nucleotides, the CDR3 is TGTGCCTGGGCAGGGTCGTTCAACACTGAAGCTTTCTTT.

The chain links TRBV2 to TRBJ1-2; 7 bases line up with TRBD1. Germline CDR1 reads SNHLY; CDR2 reads FYNNEI. V was clipped by 5 bases and J by 4 bases; unmatched bases: 10. The CDR3 totals 15 residues. The CDR3 sequence is CASSPVRGRPYGYTF. In nucleotides, the CDR3 is TGTGCCAGCAGTCCTGTGAGGGGGCGCCCCTATGGCTACACCTTC.

This clone has just a few counts. J is TRBJ2-5 and V is TRBV29-1; 10 nucleotides line up with TRBD1. The length of the CDR3 is 12 residues. CDR1 and CDR2 from the germline V gene are SQVTM and ANQGSEA. Unmatched junction bases numbered 2, after V lost 5 bases and J lost 5 bases. The CDR3 sequence is CSVRQGAETQYF. The CDR3 DNA reads TGCAGCGTTCGACAGGGGGCGGAGACCCAGTACTTC.

This chain uses TRBV7-2 with TRBJ2-1; 10 bases fit TRBD2. The CDR3 is 13 amino acids. J gave up 9 bases and V 6 bases, and 5 bases lay outside the gene matches. CDR1 SGHTA and CDR2 FQGNSA come from the germline V gene. The CDR3 loop reads CASRPTSGIEQFF. The CDR3 DNA follows: TGTGCCAGCAGACCCACTAGCGGGATTGAGCAGTTCTTC.

The chain couples TRBV29-1 to TRBJ2-1; 7 nucleotides match TRBD2. V gave up 2 bases and J gave up 5 bases; unmatched junction bases: 3. CDR3 length: 13 residues. CDR1 and CDR2 from the germline V gene are SQVTM and ANQGSEA. CDR3 sequence (DNA): TGCAGCGTTGAAAGACTAGCTGACAATGAGCAGTTCTTC. Translation gives CSVERLADNEQFF.

This chain links TRBV4-1 with TRBJ2-7; 8 bases align to TRBD1. Trimming at V came to 4 bases and at J to 2 bases, leaving 7 bases not matched to a gene. Germline V CDR1 and CDR2: MGHRA, YSYEKL. This CDR3 is built from 15 residues. The CDR3 bases are TGCGCCAGCAGCCCATCGGGACAGGTCCCCTACGAGCAGTACTTC. Translated, it gives CASSPSGQVPYEQYF.

This clone turned up a few times. The chain is built from TRBV4-1 and TRBJ2-7, with TRBD2 matching 12 bases. CDR1 is MGHRA, CDR2 YSYEKL, per germline. Germline trimming cut 2 bases from V and 1 base from J; bases unmatched to any gene: 3. The CDR3 consists of 16 residues. The CDR3: CASSQPTSGRSYEQYF. The CDR3 DNA reads as TGCGCCAGCAGCCAACCAACTAGCGGGAGGTCCTACGAGCAGTACTTC.

The genes are TRBV18 and TRBJ2-1, with a weak D call TRBD2 (5 bases). V was trimmed by 2 bases and J by 2 bases, leaving 16 bases between them. The CDR3 loop spans 17 amino acids. CDR1 is KGHSH and CDR2 is LQKENI in the germline V gene. CDR3 in DNA: TGTGCCAGCTCACCAGCAGATAACGGAGGTGCCTACAATGAGCAGTTCTTC. Translating gives CASSPADNGGAYNEQFF.

This clone was observed a handful of times. This sequence joins TRBV30 and TRBJ1-2; weak D call: TRBD1 (5 bases). The V gene's germline CDR1 is GTSNPN and CDR2 SVGIG (reference sequence). This CDR3 has 14 residues. With 2 bases removed from V and 2 bases from J, the gap between germline ends came to 12 bases. The chain's CDR3 is CAWSLQTANYGYTF. As DNA, the CDR3 is TGTGCCTGGAGTCTGCAGACAGCAAACTATGGCTACACCTTC.

This clone appeared a few times. The chain recombines TRBV29-1 with TRBJ1-1; 7 positions agree with TRBD1. The germline gives CDR1 SQVTM, CDR2 ANQGSEA. J lost 3 bases, V lost 4 bases, and 5 bases had no gene match. This CDR3 has 13 residues. The CDR3 DNA follows: TGCAGCGTTGTCCGACAGGGCGACACTGAAGCTTTCTTT. Its protein product is CSVVRQGDTEAFF.

The chain combines TRBV5-4 with TRBJ2-7; 8 bases fit TRBD2. The length of the CDR3 is 15 residues. Germline loops: CDR1 SGHNT, CDR2 YYREEE (reference sequence). With 0 bases clipped from V and 4 bases from J, the junction kept 6 bases outside the gene matches. CDR3 in amino acids: CASSLAASGRYEQYF. CDR3 bases: TGTGCCAGCAGCTTGGCGGCTAGCGGGCGGTACGAGCAGTACTTC.

The chain links TRBV15 to TRBJ1-1; D remains unclear. Germline V gene lookup returns CDR1 LNHNV and CDR2 YYDKDF (reference sequence). V was clipped by 4 bases and J by 0 bases, with 9 bases between them. The CDR3 consists of 14 residues. CDR3 amino acids: CATSKQYMNTEAFF. In DNA, the CDR3 is TGTGCCACCAGCAAACAGTACATGAACACTGAAGCTTTCTTT.

The V and J genes are TRBV7-9 and TRBJ2-3, with D maybe TRBD2 (6 bases). V was cut by 0 bases and J by 2 bases, with 15 bases left in between. This CDR3 is built from 17 residues. Germline V gene sequence: CDR1 SEHNR, CDR2 FQNEAQ (reference sequence). The CDR3 here is CASSLAGSVGYTDTQYF. CDR3 DNA: TGTGCCAGCAGCTTAGCCGGGAGTGTAGGTTACACAGATACGCAGTATTTT.

The chain has TRBV7-3 and TRBJ2-1; 10 bases fit TRBD2. This CDR3 spans 16 amino acids. Trimming at V came to 0 bases and at J to 4 bases, leaving 3 bases not matched to a gene. Germline V gene sequence: CDR1 SGHTA, CDR2 FQGTGA. CDR3 protein: CASSLTKTSGYNEQFF. CDR3 coding DNA: TGTGCCAGCAGCTTAACTAAGACTAGCGGGTACAATGAGCAGTTCTTC.

Only a few counts were recorded for this clone. The V and J genes are TRBV7-9 and TRBJ2-1; 9 bases are shared with TRBD2. From germline, CDR1 is SEHNR and CDR2 FQNEAQ (reference sequence). V was clipped by 0 bases and J by 4 bases; unmatched bases: 10. The CDR3 is 18 residues long. This chain's CDR3 is CASSLARFAGGQYNEQFF. The CDR3 region has the DNA TGTGCCAGCAGCTTAGCGAGGTTTGCGGGAGGGCAATACAATGAGCAGTTCTTC.

CDR3 sequence reads: CAWTRARTAQYF. The CDR3 DNA follows: TGTGCCTGGACCAGGGCCCGAACGGCCCAGTACTTC. The chain is built from TRBV30 and TRBJ2-5; tentatively, D is TRBD1 (5 bases). The V end was cut by 4 bases, the J end by 9 bases, with 15 bases between. The CDR3 is 12 amino acids. Per germline, CDR1 GTSNPN and CDR2 SVGIG (reference sequence).

This clone was found a few times. The chain combines TRBV30 with TRBJ1-1; D gene unclear. CDR1 is GTSNPN and CDR2 is SVGIG in the germline V gene (reference sequence). This CDR3 has 12 residues. V shed 4 bases and J shed 0 bases, with 6 bases lying between them. The DNA of the CDR3 is TGTGCCTGGAAAGCTATGAACACTGAAGCTTTCTTT. Encoded protein: CAWKAMNTEAFF.